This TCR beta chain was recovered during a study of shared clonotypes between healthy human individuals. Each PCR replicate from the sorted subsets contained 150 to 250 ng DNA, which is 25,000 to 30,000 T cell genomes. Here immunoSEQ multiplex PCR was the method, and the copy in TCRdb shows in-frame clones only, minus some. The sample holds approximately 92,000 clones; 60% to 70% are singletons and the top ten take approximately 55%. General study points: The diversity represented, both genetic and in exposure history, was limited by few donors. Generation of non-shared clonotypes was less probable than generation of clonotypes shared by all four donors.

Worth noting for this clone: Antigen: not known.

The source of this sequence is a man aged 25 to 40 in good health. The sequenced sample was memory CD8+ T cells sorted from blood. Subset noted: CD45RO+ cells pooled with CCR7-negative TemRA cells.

In nucleotides, the CDR3 is TGCGCCAGCACCCCCCGGGTGCGGAACTCTGGGGCCAACGTCCTGACTTTC. The encoded protein is CASTPRVRNSGANVLTF. V gene TRBV5-1 combines with J gene TRBJ2-6; D is unresolved. V shed 6 bases and J shed 0 bases, with 16 bases lying between them. The CDR3 contains 17 residues. Germline V lookup: CDR1 SGHRS, CDR2 YFSETQ.